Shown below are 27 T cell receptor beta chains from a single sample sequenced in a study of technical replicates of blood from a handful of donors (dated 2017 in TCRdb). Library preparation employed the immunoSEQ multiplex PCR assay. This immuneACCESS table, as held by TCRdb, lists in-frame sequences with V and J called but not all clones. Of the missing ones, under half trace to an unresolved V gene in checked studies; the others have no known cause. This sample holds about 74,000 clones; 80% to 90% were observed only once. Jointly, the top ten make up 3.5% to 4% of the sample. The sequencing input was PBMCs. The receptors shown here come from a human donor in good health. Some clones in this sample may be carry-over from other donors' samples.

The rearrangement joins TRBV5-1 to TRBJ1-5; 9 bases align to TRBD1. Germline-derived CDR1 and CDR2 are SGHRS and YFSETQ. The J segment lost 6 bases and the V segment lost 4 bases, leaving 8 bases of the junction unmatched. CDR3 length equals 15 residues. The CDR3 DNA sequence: TGCGCCAGCAGCACCGGGACAGGGAGAGGTCAGCCCCAGCATTTT. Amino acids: CASSTGTGRGQPQHF.

CDR3 sequence (DNA): TGTGCCAGCAGCTTAGATGTAAACACCGGGGAGCTGTTTTTT. It codes for CASSLDVNTGELFF. The chain uses TRBV11-3 and TRBJ2-2, with unresolved D. V lost 0 bases and J lost 2, with 4 bases in between. The CDR3 runs 14 residues. The V gene's germline CDR1 is SGHNT and CDR2 YENEEA.

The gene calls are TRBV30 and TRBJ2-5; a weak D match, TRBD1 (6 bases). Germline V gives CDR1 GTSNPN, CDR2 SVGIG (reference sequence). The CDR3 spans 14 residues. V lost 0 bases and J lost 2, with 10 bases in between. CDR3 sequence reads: CAWSVITGQETQYF. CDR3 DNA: TGTGCCTGGAGTGTAATTACAGGGCAAGAGACCCAGTACTTC.

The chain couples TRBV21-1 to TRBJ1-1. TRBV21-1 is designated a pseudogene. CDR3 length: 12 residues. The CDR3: CASNKESGEAFF. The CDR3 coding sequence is TGTGCCAGCAACAAAGAATCGGGTGAAGCTTTCTTT.

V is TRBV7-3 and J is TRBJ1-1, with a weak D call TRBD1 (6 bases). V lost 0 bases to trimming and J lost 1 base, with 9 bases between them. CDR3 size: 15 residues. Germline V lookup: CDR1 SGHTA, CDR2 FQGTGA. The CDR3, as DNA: TGTGCCAGCAGCTTAACGTCGGGACAGAACACTGAAGCTTTCTTT. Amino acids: CASSLTSGQNTEAFF.

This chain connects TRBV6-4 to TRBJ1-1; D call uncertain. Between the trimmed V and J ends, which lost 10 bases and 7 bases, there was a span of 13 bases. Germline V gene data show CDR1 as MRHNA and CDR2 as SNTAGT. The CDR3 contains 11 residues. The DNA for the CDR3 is TGTGCCACCCGCAATGGCGGTGAAGCTTTCTTT. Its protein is CATRNGGEAFF.

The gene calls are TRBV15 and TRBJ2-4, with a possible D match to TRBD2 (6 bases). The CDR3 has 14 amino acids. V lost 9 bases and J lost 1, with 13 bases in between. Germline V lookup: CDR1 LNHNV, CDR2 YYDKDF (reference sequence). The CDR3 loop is CATRDREAKNIQYF. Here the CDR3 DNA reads TGTGCCACTAGGGATCGGGAGGCCAAAAACATTCAGTACTTC.

CDR3: CASSQEGGRGSNQPQHF. The CDR3 coding sequence is TGCGCCAGCAGCCAAGAAGGTGGTAGAGGCAGCAATCAGCCCCAGCATTTT. The chain employs TRBV4-1 and TRBJ1-5; no definite D call. Trimming took 0 bases from V and 1 from J, leaving 13 bases between them. The CDR3 totals 17 residues. Per germline, CDR1 MGHRA and CDR2 YSYEKL.

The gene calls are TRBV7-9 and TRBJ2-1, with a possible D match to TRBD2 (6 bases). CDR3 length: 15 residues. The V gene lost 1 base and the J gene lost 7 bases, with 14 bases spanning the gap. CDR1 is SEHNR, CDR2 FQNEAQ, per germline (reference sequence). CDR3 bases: TGTGCCAGCAGCTTAGGGCTCGAAGGGAGGAATGAGCAGTTCTTC. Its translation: CASSLGLEGRNEQFF.

The CDR3 is CASSGTYRVVGGNTIYF. The CDR3 DNA is TGTGCCAGCAGCGGAACGTACAGAGTGGTCGGAGGAAACACCATATATTTT. The chain couples TRBV7-9 to TRBJ1-3; D is ambiguous. With 5 bases removed from V and 4 bases from J, the gap between germline ends came to 21 bases. Germline-derived CDR1 and CDR2 are SEHNR and FQNEAQ (reference sequence). This CDR3 comprises 17 residues.

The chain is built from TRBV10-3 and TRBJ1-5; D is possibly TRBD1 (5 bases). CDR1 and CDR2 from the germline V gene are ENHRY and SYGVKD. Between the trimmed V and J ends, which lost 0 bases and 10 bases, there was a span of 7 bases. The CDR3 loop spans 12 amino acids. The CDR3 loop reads CAISESRGPQHF. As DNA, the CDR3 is TGTGCCATCAGTGAGTCGCGGGGCCCCCAGCATTTT.

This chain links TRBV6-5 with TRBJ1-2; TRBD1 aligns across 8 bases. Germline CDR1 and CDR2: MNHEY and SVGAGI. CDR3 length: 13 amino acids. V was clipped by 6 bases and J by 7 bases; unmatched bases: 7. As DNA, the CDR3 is TGTGCCAGCAGAATCGACAGGGGAGGTGGCTACACCTTC. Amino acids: CASRIDRGGGYTF.

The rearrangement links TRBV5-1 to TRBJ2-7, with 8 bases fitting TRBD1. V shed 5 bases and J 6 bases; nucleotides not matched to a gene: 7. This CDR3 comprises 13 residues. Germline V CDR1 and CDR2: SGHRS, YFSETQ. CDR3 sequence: CASRQTGEVEQYF. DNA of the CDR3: TGCGCCAGCAGGCAGACAGGGGAGGTCGAGCAGTACTTC.

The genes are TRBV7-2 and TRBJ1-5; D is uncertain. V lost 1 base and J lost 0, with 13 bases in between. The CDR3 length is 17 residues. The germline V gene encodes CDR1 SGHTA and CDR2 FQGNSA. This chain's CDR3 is CASSLVMGRDSNQPQHF. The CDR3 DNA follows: TGTGCCAGCAGCTTAGTGATGGGGAGAGATAGCAATCAGCCCCAGCATTTT.

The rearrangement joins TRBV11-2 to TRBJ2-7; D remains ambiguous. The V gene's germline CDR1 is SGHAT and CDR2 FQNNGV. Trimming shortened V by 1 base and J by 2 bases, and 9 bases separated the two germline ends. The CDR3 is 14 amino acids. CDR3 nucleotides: TGTGCCAGCAGCTTAGTGGGCAGAACCTACGAGCAGTACTTC. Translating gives CASSLVGRTYEQYF.

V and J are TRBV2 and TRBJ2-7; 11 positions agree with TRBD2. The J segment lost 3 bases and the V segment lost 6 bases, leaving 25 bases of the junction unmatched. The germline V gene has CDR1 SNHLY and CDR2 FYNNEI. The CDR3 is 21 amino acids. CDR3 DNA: TGTGCCAGCAGCTCCCCCCAAAACTCACTAGCGGGAGCTGGGGTCGGCTACGAGCAGTACTTC. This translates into CASSSPQNSLAGAGVGYEQYF.

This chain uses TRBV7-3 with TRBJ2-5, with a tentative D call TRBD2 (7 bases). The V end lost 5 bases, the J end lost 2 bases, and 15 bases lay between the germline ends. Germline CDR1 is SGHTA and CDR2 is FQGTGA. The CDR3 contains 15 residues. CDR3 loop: CASSLGGHRQETQYF. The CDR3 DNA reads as TGTGCCAGCAGCCTGGGGGGGCATAGGCAAGAGACCCAGTACTTC.

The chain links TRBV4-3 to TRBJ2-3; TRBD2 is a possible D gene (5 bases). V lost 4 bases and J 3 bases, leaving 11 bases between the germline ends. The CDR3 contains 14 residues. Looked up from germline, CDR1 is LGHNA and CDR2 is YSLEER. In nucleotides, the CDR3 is TGCGCCAGCAGCCTTGGAGGCCTGACAGATACGCAGTATTTT. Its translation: CASSLGGLTDTQYF.

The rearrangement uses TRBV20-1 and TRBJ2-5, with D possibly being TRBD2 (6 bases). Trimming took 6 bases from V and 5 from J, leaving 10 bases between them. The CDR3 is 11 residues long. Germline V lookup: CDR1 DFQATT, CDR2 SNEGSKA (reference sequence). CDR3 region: CSAVRGETQYF. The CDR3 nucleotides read TGCAGTGCGGTTCGGGGGGAGACCCAGTACTTC.

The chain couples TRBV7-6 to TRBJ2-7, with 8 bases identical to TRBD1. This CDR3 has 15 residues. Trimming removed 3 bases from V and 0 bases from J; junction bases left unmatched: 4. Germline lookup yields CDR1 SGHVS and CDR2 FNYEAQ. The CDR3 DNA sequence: TGTGCCAGCAGCTTTGGTACAGGGGGCTCCTACGAGCAGTACTTC. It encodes CASSFGTGGSYEQYF.

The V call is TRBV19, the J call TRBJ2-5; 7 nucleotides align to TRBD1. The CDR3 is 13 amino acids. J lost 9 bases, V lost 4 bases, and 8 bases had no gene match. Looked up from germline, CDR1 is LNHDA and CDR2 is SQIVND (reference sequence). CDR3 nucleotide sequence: TGTGCCAGTAGTACCGACAGGGCCGGGTCCCAGTACTTC. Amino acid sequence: CASSTDRAGSQYF. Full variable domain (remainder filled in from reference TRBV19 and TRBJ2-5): DGGITQSPKYLFRKEGQNVTLSCEQNLNHDAMYWYRQDPGQGLRLIYYSQIVNDFQKGDIAEGYSVSREKKESFPLTVTSAQKNPTAFYLCASSTDRAGSQYFGPGTRLLVL.

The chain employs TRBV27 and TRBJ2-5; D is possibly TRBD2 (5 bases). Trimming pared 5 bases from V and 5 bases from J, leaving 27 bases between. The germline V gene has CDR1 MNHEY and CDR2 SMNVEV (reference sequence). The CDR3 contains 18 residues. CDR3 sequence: CASSTIWGAGQPGETQYF. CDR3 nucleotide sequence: TGTGCCAGCAGTACTATTTGGGGAGCAGGCCAGCCGGGGGAGACCCAGTACTTC.

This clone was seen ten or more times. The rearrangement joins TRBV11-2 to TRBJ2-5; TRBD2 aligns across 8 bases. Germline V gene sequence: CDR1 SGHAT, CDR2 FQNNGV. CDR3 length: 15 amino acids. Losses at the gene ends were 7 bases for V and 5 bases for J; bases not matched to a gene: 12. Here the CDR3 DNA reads TGTGCCAGCACTGCTTGGCCAGCGGGGGAGGAGACCCAGTACTTC. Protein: CASTAWPAGEETQYF.

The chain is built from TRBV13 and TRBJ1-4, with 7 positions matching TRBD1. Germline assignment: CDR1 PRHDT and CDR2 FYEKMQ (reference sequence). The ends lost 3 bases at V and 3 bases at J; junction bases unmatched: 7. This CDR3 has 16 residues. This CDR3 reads CASSLGKGASNEKLFF. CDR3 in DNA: TGTGCCAGCAGCTTGGGAAAGGGGGCTTCTAATGAAAAACTGTTTTTT. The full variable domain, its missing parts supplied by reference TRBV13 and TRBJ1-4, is AAGVIQSPRHLIKEKRETATLKCYPIPRHDTVYWYQQGPGQDPQFLISFYEKMQSDKGSIPDRFSAQQFSDYHSELNMSSLELGDSALYFCASSLGKGASNEKLFFGSGTQLSVL.

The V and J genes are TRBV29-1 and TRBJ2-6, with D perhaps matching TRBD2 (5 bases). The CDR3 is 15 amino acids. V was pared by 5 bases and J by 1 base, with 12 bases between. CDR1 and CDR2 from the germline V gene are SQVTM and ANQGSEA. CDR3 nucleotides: TGCAGCGTTAGATACGGAGGATCTGGGGCCAACGTCCTGACTTTC. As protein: CSVRYGGSGANVLTF.

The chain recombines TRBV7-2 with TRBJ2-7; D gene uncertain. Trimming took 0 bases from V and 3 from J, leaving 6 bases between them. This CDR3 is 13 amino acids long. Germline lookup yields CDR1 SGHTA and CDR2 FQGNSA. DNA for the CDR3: TGTGCCAGCAGCTTAGCGCCAGTCTACGAGCAGTACTTC. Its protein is CASSLAPVYEQYF.

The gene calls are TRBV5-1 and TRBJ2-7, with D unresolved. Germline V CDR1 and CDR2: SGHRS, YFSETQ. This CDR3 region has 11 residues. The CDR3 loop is CARSNAHRQYF. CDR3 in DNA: TGCGCTAGAAGTAACGCCCACCGGCAGTACTTC.